The 2 T cell receptor beta chains in this list originate from one sample, sequenced in a study of blood T cell repertoires in COVID-19 (TCRdb year 2020). The method was the immunoSEQ multiplex PCR assay. As stored in TCRdb, this immuneACCESS dataset retains in-frame rearrangements with V and J assigned. A fraction of the clones does not appear; measured against another copy, unresolved V genes explain less than half of the discrepancy, and the remainder lacks a known reason. The sample includes some 360,000 clones, with roughly 90% observed a single time. Of the sample, 3.9% is held by the ten largest clones. The sequencing input was peripheral blood. The receptors were sampled from a woman between 55 and 75 years old with COVID-19, enrolled during active disease.

The chain couples TRBV3-1 (or the pseudogene TRBV3-2) to TRBJ1-2; D ambiguous. The CDR3 consists of 15 residues. Germline assignment: CDR1 LGHDT and CDR2 YNNKEL (reference sequence). With 4 bases removed from V and 0 bases from J, the gap between germline ends came to 12 bases. The CDR3 DNA is TGTGCCAGCAGCCCATCCTACGGGGCTAACTATGGCTACACCTTC. It yields the protein CASSPSYGANYGYTF.

The CDR3 is CASVAGAGDNEQFF. The CDR3, as DNA: TGTGCCAGCGTAGCGGGGGCGGGCGACAATGAGCAGTTCTTC. The chain employs TRBV2 and TRBJ2-1; 9 bases are a match to TRBD2. V gave up 8 bases and J gave up 5 bases; unmatched junction bases: 7. The CDR3 is 14 amino acids. Per the germline V gene, CDR1 is SNHLY and CDR2 is FYNNEI.